This entry lists 5 T cell receptor beta chains sequenced from one sample in a study of blood T cell repertoires in COVID-19. Clones were read by immunoSEQ multiplex PCR, and TCRdb kept only the in-frame ones, dropping some. Of a few hundred thousand clones in the sample, about 85% were seen once. Material: PBMCs or T cells enriched from blood (not recorded which). The receptor set was obtained from a woman in her 50s who had recovered from COVID-19.

V usage is TRBV7-2 and J usage is TRBJ2-3; 8 bases line up with TRBD2. The CDR3 consists of 17 residues. The germline CDR1 and CDR2 sequences are SGHTA and FQGNSA. Losses at the gene ends were 1 base for V and 6 bases for J; bases not matched to a gene: 12. CDR3 sequence: CASSLEWRGAQIDTQYF. CDR3 nucleotide sequence: TGTGCCAGCAGCTTAGAGTGGCGGGGGGCCCAGATCGATACGCAGTATTTT.

The gene calls are TRBV28 and TRBJ2-7, with D perhaps matching TRBD1 (5 bases). The CDR3 totals 15 residues. Germline V lookup: CDR1 MDHEN, CDR2 SYDVKM. Deletions cut 4 bases from V and 0 bases from J, with 13 bases between. DNA of the CDR3: TGTGCCAGCAGTTCAACAGGACGGCTCTCCTACGAGCAGTACTTC. This gives the protein CASSSTGRLSYEQYF.

The chain recombines TRBV7-2 with TRBJ2-7; a weak D match, TRBD2 (5 bases). V shed 4 bases and J shed 3 bases, with 13 bases lying between them. CDR1 and CDR2 (germline): SGHTA, FQGNSA. The CDR3 runs to 14 residues. CDR3 residues: CASSSGFSHYEQYF. As DNA, the CDR3 is TGTGCCAGCAGCTCGGGGTTTTCCCACTACGAGCAGTACTTC.

The gene calls are TRBV6-5 and TRBJ2-6; tentative D call: TRBD2 (5 bases). Germline V gives CDR1 MNHEY, CDR2 SVGAGI. This CDR3 contains 15 residues. The ends were cut back, 5 bases at V and 2 bases at J, with 10 bases in the middle. The CDR3 loop reads CASSPRTPGANVLTF. CDR3 coding DNA: TGTGCCAGCAGTCCCCGGACTCCTGGGGCCAACGTCCTGACTTTC.

The V call is TRBV27, the J call TRBJ1-1; D uncertain. This CDR3 contains 14 residues. The germline gives CDR1 MNHEY, CDR2 SMNVEV (reference sequence). The V end was cut by 8 bases, the J end by 5 bases, with 18 bases between. The CDR3 region is CASGVYGARTEAFF. DNA of the CDR3: TGTGCCAGCGGAGTTTATGGTGCAAGAACTGAAGCTTTCTTT.